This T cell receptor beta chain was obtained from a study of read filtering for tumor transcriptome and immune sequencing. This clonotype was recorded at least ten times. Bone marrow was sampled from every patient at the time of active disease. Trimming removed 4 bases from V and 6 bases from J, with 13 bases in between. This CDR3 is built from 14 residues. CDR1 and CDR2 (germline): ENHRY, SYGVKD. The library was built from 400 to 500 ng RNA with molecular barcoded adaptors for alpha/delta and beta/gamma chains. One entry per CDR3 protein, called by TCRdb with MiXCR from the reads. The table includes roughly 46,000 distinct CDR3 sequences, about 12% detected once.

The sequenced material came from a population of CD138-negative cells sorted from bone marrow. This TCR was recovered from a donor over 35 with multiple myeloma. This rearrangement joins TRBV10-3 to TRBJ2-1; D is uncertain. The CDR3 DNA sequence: TGTGCCATCAGTGGGGATAGCCGCATCAATGAGCAGTTCTTC. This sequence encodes CAISGDSRINEQFF.